This entry is about one TCR beta chain. Per the study methods: Nucleated cell counts were estimated from reference gene primer amplification. The protocol was immunoSEQ multiplex PCR, while the TCRdb copy is restricted to in-frame clones and leaves out a portion. V and J calls and clone size come straight from that table; D and trimming were deduced from the DNA. The sample has 120,000 or so clones; 75% to 80% are singletons. The sample originates from a study of blood T cell repertoires in COVID-19. Trimming removed 4 bases from V and 6 bases from J, with 21 bases in between. The CDR3 has 16 amino acids. In germline, CDR1 is SGHRS, CDR2 YFSETQ.

The sample taken for sequencing was peripheral blood. V and J are TRBV5-1 and TRBJ2-3, with D tentatively TRBD2 (5 bases). The sequence was obtained from a woman older than 75 with active or convalescent COVID-19. The CDR3 protein is CASSPHDTREGDTQYF. CDR3 nucleotides: TGCGCCAGCAGCCCTCATGACACCCGGGAAGGTGATACGCAGTATTTT.